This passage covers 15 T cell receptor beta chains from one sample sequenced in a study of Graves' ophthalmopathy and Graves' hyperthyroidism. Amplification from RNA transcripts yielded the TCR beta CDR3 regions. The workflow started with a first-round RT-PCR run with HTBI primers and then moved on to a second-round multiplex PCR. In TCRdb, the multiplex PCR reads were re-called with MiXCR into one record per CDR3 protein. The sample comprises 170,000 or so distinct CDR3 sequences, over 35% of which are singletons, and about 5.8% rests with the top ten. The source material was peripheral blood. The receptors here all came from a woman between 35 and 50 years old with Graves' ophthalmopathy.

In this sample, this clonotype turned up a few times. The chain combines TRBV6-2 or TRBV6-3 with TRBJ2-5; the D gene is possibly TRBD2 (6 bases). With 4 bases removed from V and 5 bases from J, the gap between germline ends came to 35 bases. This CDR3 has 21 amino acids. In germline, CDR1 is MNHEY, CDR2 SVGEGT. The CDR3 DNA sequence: TGTGCCAGCAGTTCTCTAGTCCTATATGGGGAACTAAACGGGAGTTCTGAGACCCAGTACTTC. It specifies CASSSLVLYGELNGSSETQYF.

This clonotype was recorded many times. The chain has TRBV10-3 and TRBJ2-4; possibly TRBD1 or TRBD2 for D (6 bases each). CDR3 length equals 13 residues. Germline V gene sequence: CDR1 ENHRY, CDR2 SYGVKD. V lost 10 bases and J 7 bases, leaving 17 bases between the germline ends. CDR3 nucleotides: TGTGCCACCCAGGAGGGGGTGTGGAACATTCAGTACTTC. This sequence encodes CATQEGVWNIQYF.

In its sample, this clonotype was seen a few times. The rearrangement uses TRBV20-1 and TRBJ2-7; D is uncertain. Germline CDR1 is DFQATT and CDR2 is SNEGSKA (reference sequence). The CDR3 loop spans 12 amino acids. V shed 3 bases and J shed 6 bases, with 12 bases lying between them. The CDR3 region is CSARPSLGEQYF. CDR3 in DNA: TGCAGTGCTAGGCCCTCCCTAGGCGAGCAGTACTTC.

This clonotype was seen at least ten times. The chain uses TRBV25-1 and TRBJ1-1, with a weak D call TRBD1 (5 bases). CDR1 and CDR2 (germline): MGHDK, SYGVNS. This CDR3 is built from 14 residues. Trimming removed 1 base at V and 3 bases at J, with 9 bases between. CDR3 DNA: TGTGCCAGCAGTGAATTCAGGGACGACACTGAAGCTTTCTTT. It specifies CASSEFRDDTEAFF.

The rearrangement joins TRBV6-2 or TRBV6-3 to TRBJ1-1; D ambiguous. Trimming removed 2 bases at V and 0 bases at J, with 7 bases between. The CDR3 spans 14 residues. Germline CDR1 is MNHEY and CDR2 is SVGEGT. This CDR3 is CASSYHSMNTEAFF. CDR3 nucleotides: TGTGCCAGCAGTTACCACAGCATGAACACTGAAGCTTTCTTT.

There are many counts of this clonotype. CDR3 residues: CASSSHTGELFF. CDR3 coding DNA: TGTGCCAGCAGCTCCCACACCGGGGAGCTGTTTTTT. The chain employs TRBV9 and TRBJ2-2; D ambiguous. V lost 4 bases to trimming and J lost 3 bases, with 4 bases between them. Looked up from germline, CDR1 is SGDLS and CDR2 is YYNGEE. This CDR3 comprises 12 residues.

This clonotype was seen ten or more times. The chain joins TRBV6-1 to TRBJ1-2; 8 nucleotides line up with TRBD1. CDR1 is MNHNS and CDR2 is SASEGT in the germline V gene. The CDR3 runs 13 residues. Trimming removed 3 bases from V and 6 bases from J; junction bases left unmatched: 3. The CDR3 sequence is CASSESRGHGYTF. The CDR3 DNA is TGTGCCAGCAGTGAGTCCAGGGGGCATGGCTACACCTTC.

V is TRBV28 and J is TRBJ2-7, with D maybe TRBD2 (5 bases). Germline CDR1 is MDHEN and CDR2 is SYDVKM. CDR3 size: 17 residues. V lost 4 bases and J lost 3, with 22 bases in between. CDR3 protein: CASSSSFSEGKSYEQYF. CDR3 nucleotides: TGTGCCAGCAGTTCCTCCTTTTCAGAGGGCAAAAGCTACGAGCAGTACTTC.

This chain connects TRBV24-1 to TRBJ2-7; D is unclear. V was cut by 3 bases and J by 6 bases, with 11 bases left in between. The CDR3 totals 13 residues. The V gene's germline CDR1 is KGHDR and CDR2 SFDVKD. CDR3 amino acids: CATSDPDQAEQYF. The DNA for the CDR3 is TGTGCCACCAGTGATCCCGATCAGGCCGAGCAGTACTTC.

CDR3 sequence: CASSLGEGVGYEQYF. The CDR3 nucleotides are TGTGCCAGCAGTTTGGGAGAGGGGGTCGGCTACGAGCAGTACTTC. The chain has TRBV28 and TRBJ2-7; D possibly corresponds to TRBD1 (6 bases). CDR3 length: 15 amino acids. Germline V gives CDR1 MDHEN, CDR2 SYDVKM. V shed 3 bases and J shed 3 bases, with 15 bases lying between them.

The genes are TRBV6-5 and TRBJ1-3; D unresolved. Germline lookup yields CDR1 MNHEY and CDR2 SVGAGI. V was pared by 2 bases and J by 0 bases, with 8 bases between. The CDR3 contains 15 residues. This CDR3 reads CASSYDIPSGNTIYF. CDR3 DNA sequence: TGTGCCAGCAGTTACGACATCCCCTCTGGAAACACCATATATTTT.

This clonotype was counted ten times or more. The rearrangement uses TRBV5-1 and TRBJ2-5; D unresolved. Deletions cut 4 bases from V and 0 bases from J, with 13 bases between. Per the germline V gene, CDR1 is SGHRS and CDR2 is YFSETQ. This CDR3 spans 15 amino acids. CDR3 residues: CASSPNLGYQETQYF. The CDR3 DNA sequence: TGCGCCAGCAGCCCAAATCTGGGTTACCAAGAGACCCAGTACTTC.

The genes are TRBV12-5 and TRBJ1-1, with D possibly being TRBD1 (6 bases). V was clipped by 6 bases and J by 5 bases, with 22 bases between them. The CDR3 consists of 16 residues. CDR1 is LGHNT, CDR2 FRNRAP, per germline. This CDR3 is CASGTQSGGARTEAFF. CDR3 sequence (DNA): TGTGCTAGTGGCACACAAAGCGGGGGGGCAAGAACTGAAGCTTTCTTT.

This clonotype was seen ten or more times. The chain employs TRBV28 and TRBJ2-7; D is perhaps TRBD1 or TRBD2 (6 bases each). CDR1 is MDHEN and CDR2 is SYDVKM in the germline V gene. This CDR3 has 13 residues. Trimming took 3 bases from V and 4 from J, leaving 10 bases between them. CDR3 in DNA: TGTGCCAGCAGTTTGGGGGGCCTTTACGAGCAGTACTTC. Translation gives CASSLGGLYEQYF.

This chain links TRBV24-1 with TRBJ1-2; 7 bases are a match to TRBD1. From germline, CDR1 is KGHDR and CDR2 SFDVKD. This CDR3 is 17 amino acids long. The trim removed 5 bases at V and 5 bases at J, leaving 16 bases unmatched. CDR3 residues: CATSGRDSAYSTYGYTF. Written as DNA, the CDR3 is TGTGCCACCAGTGGCCGGGACAGCGCATACTCAACTTATGGCTACACCTTC.